Given below is one T cell receptor (beta chain) in context. The antigen is unknown. These data belong to a study of blood T cells in healthy people across ages. About the study: Researchers report that template switching captured about one barcoded beta molecule per two T cells. Findings and caveats of the study: Greater diversity and more naive CD4+ cells were seen in long-lived donors than in aged donors.

The CDR3 runs to 12 residues. The trim removed 7 bases at V and 12 bases at J, leaving 4 bases unmatched. Germline assignment: CDR1 MNHNY and CDR2 SVGAGI (reference sequence). Primed by a sample-barcoded 5' primer and a J-beta primer mix, a second PCR proceeded for about 6 to 11 cycles. TCRdb ran MiXCR on the 5' RACE reads and lists one entry per CDR3 protein. The table records under 800,000 distinct CDR3 sequences, around 40% of them present only once. The specimen was blood. The chain is built from TRBV6-6 and TRBJ1-6, with 9 bases fitting TRBD1. This TCR was recovered from a woman in her fifties or sixties in good health. The CDR3, as DNA: TGTGCCAGCACCACGGACAGGGGACCCCTCCACTTT. It codes for CASTTDRGPLHF.